Listed below are T cell receptor beta chains from one sample, sequenced in a study of low-dose radiotherapy and immunotherapy resistance in tumors. TCRdb passed the reads through MiXCR, listing each CDR3 protein once. The sample has 65,000 to 85,000 distinct CDR3 sequences, 15% to 20% seen once. The sequencing here drew on PBMCs, taken after low-dose radiotherapy plus immunotherapy. The receptor source for this set is a male donor with prostate cancer. Both conserved end residues are part of each CDR3. Each record gives: CDR3 protein, CDR3 DNA, clone size, J gene, CDR3 length, D gene, V gene. The D gene is left open where the match is weak. Only some rows state a clone size, as once, few, many or a class for expanded clones.

CDR3 protein: CASSPTGNQPQHF
CDR3 DNA: TGTGCCAGCAGCCCGACGGGCAATCAGCCCCAGCATTTT
clone size: many
J gene: TRBJ1-5
CDR3 length: 13
D gene: .
V gene: TRBV7-9

CDR3 protein: CASSEEGQGLREQYF
CDR3 DNA: TGTGCCAGCAGCGAGGAGGGACAGGGCTTGAGAGAGCAGTACTTC
clone size: many
J gene: TRBJ2-7
CDR3 length: 15
D gene: TRBD1
V gene: TRBV13

CDR3 protein: CASSLGAPGTRRLYEQYF
CDR3 DNA: TGTGCCAGCAGCTTAGGTGCACCCGGGACTCGCCGACTCTACGAGCAGTACTTC
clone size: many
J gene: TRBJ2-7
CDR3 length: 18
D gene: .
V gene: TRBV11-2

CDR3 protein: CSALGFSNEQFF
CDR3 DNA: TGCAGCGCATTAGGGTTTAGCAATGAGCAGTTCTTC
clone size: many
J gene: TRBJ2-1
CDR3 length: 12
D gene: .
V gene: TRBV29-1

CDR3 protein: CASSLALAGASHYEQYF
CDR3 DNA: TGTGCCAGCAGCTTAGCCCTAGCGGGAGCCTCGCACTACGAGCAGTACTTC
clone size: many
J gene: TRBJ2-7
CDR3 length: 17
D gene: TRBD2
V gene: TRBV5-4

CDR3 protein: CASTVRGNEQFF
CDR3 DNA: TGTGCCAGCACGGTGCGGGGCAATGAGCAGTTCTTC
clone size: many
J gene: TRBJ2-1
CDR3 length: 12
D gene: .
V gene: TRBV2

CDR3 protein: CASSLAGDPEQFF
CDR3 DNA: TGTGCCAGCAGCTTAGCTGGGGATCCTGAGCAGTTCTTC
clone size: many
J gene: TRBJ2-1
CDR3 length: 13
D gene: .
V gene: TRBV7-9

CDR3 protein: CASSRGSGVEGEQFF
CDR3 DNA: TGTGCCAGTAGTAGAGGGAGCGGGGTTGAAGGCGAGCAGTTCTTC
clone size: many
J gene: TRBJ2-1
CDR3 length: 15
D gene: TRBD2
V gene: TRBV19

CDR3 protein: CASSKEVSGWIYEQYF
CDR3 DNA: TGTGCCAGCAGCAAAGAGGTATCGGGTTGGATCTACGAGCAGTACTTC
clone size: .
J gene: TRBJ2-7
CDR3 length: 16
D gene: .
V gene: TRBV21-1

CDR3 protein: CASSKRMVNEQFF
CDR3 DNA: TGTGCCAGCAGCAAACGCATGGTCAATGAGCAGTTCTTC
clone size: many
J gene: TRBJ2-1
CDR3 length: 13
D gene: .
V gene: TRBV6-2/TRBV6-3

CDR3 protein: CASRGQGVNVLTF
CDR3 DNA: TGTGCCAGCAGGGGACAGGGGGTCAACGTCCTGACTTTC
clone size: few
J gene: TRBJ2-6
CDR3 length: 13
D gene: TRBD1
V gene: TRBV2

CDR3 protein: CASSPADRGRSGNTIYF
CDR3 DNA: TGTGCCAGCAGCCCAGCGGACAGGGGGCGATCTGGAAACACCATATATTTT
clone size: many
J gene: TRBJ1-3
CDR3 length: 17
D gene: TRBD1
V gene: TRBV16

CDR3 protein: CATSRERAAAEQYF
CDR3 DNA: TGTGCCACCAGCAGGGAGCGGGCGGCCGCCGAGCAGTACTTC
clone size: many
J gene: TRBJ2-7
CDR3 length: 14
D gene: .
V gene: TRBV15

CDR3 protein: CASSLDRRPSTDTQYF
CDR3 DNA: TGTGCCAGCAGCTTAGATCGGCGGCCTAGCACAGATACGCAGTATTTT
clone size: .
J gene: TRBJ2-3
CDR3 length: 16
D gene: .
V gene: TRBV7-2

CDR3 protein: CASSPRQGTYNEQFF
CDR3 DNA: TGTGCCAGCAGCCCCAGACAGGGTACCTACAATGAGCAGTTCTTC
clone size: many
J gene: TRBJ2-1
CDR3 length: 15
D gene: TRBD1
V gene: TRBV11-2

CDR3 protein: CATADAVRTGELFF
CDR3 DNA: TGTGCCACCGCGGATGCCGTGAGAACCGGGGAGCTGTTTTTT
clone size: once
J gene: TRBJ2-2
CDR3 length: 14
D gene: .
V gene: TRBV28

CDR3 protein: CASSLDQGPTDTQYF
CDR3 DNA: TGTGCCAGCAGTTTAGACCAGGGACCCACAGATACGCAGTATTTT
clone size: .
J gene: TRBJ2-3
CDR3 length: 15
D gene: .
V gene: TRBV28

CDR3 protein: CASSLEESRGYTF
CDR3 DNA: TGTGCCAGCAGCTTGGAGGAGTCGCGTGGCTACACCTTC
clone size: .
J gene: TRBJ1-2
CDR3 length: 13
D gene: .
V gene: TRBV5-5

CDR3 protein: CASSFSSGTYNEQFF
CDR3 DNA: TGTGCCAGCAGCTTTAGTAGCGGGACCTACAATGAGCAGTTCTTC
clone size: many
J gene: TRBJ2-1
CDR3 length: 15
D gene: TRBD2
V gene: TRBV7-2

CDR3 protein: CASKFRDYRNEQFF
CDR3 DNA: TGTGCCAGCAAATTCCGGGACTACCGCAATGAGCAGTTCTTC
clone size: many
J gene: TRBJ2-1
CDR3 length: 14
D gene: TRBD2
V gene: TRBV6-2/TRBV6-3

CDR3 protein: CAATGTSGRSSYEQYF
CDR3 DNA: TGTGCCGCGACCGGGACTAGCGGGAGGAGCTCCTACGAGCAGTACTTC
clone size: .
J gene: TRBJ2-7
CDR3 length: 16
D gene: TRBD2
V gene: TRBV10-3

CDR3 protein: CASSLSSSGKGVQYF
CDR3 DNA: TGTGCCAGCAGTTTGAGTTCTAGCGGGAAGGGTGTGCAGTACTTC
clone size: few
J gene: TRBJ2-7
CDR3 length: 15
D gene: TRBD2
V gene: TRBV28

CDR3 protein: CASSSGHQNTEAFF
CDR3 DNA: TGTGCCAGCAGCTCGGGACACCAGAACACTGAAGCTTTCTTT
clone size: many
J gene: TRBJ1-1
CDR3 length: 14
D gene: .
V gene: TRBV7-3

CDR3 protein: CATVAGGTYNEQFF
CDR3 DNA: TGTGCCACCGTAGCGGGGGGGACCTACAATGAGCAGTTCTTC
clone size: many
J gene: TRBJ2-1
CDR3 length: 14
D gene: TRBD2
V gene: TRBV28

CDR3 protein: CASSQILAGGRYEQYF
CDR3 DNA: TGTGCCAGCAGTCAGATCCTAGCGGGAGGTAGATACGAGCAGTACTTC
clone size: few
J gene: TRBJ2-7
CDR3 length: 16
D gene: TRBD2
V gene: TRBV27

CDR3 protein: CASSLHRGPGNTIYF
CDR3 DNA: TGTGCCAGCAGTTTACACAGGGGTCCGGGAAACACCATATATTTT
clone size: .
J gene: TRBJ1-3
CDR3 length: 15
D gene: TRBD1
V gene: TRBV27

CDR3 protein: CASSRTRLAGYTDTQYF
CDR3 DNA: TGTGCCAGCAGCCGCACAAGACTAGCGGGTTACACAGATACGCAGTATTTT
clone size: many
J gene: TRBJ2-3
CDR3 length: 17
D gene: TRBD2
V gene: TRBV3-1

CDR3 protein: CASSWGPGGEQFF
CDR3 DNA: TGTGCCAGCAGCTGGGGACCGGGAGGAGAGCAGTTCTTC
clone size: few
J gene: TRBJ2-1
CDR3 length: 13
D gene: TRBD2
V gene: TRBV5-6

CDR3 protein: CASSLERTSNQYF
CDR3 DNA: TGTGCCAGCAGCTTGGAGCGTACAAGCAATCAGTACTTC
clone size: once
J gene: TRBJ2-7
CDR3 length: 13
D gene: .
V gene: TRBV5-4

CDR3 protein: CASSQDHGGQYIGGSGNTIYF
CDR3 DNA: TGCGCCAGCAGCCAAGATCATGGCGGACAGTACATTGGAGGATCTGGAAACACCATATATTTT
clone size: many
J gene: TRBJ1-3
CDR3 length: 21
D gene: .
V gene: TRBV4-1

CDR3 protein: CSASSYGNEQYF
CDR3 DNA: TGCAGTGCTAGTTCCTACGGGAACGAGCAGTACTTC
clone size: .
J gene: TRBJ2-7
CDR3 length: 12
D gene: .
V gene: TRBV20-1

CDR3 protein: CASSLRGLQETQYF
CDR3 DNA: TGTGCCAGCAGTTTGAGAGGGTTACAAGAGACCCAGTACTTC
clone size: many
J gene: TRBJ2-5
CDR3 length: 14
D gene: .
V gene: TRBV28

CDR3 protein: CASSSGAGGLRHNEQLF
CDR3 DNA: TGTGCCAGCAGCTCGGGGGCGGGGGGGCTGCGGCACAATGAGCAGCTCTTC
clone size: .
J gene: TRBJ2-1
CDR3 length: 17
D gene: TRBD2
V gene: TRBV7-2

CDR3 protein: CSVAGLRGYTGELFF
CDR3 DNA: TGCAGCGTTGCGGGACTCCGCGGTTACACCGGGGAGCTGTTTTTT
clone size: many
J gene: TRBJ2-2
CDR3 length: 15
D gene: .
V gene: TRBV29-1

CDR3 protein: CASRTTRQGPPGANVLTF
CDR3 DNA: TGTGCCAGCAGAACAACGAGACAGGGTCCCCCTGGGGCCAACGTCCTGACTTTC
clone size: many
J gene: TRBJ2-6
CDR3 length: 18
D gene: TRBD1
V gene: TRBV6-2/TRBV6-3

CDR3 protein: CASSPGATSSYEQYF
CDR3 DNA: TGTGCCAGCTCACCTGGGGCCACCAGCTCCTACGAGCAGTACTTC
clone size: many
J gene: TRBJ2-7
CDR3 length: 15
D gene: .
V gene: TRBV18

CDR3 protein: CAWSRAGTPDNEQFF
CDR3 DNA: TGTGCCTGGAGTCGGGCGGGGACACCTGACAATGAGCAGTTCTTC
clone size: many
J gene: TRBJ2-1
CDR3 length: 15
D gene: .
V gene: TRBV30

CDR3 protein: CASTHSAGTYEQYF
CDR3 DNA: TGTGCCAGCACCCACTCCGCGGGTACCTACGAGCAGTACTTC
clone size: many
J gene: TRBJ2-7
CDR3 length: 14
D gene: .
V gene: TRBV7-2

CDR3 protein: CASSNTGREQYF
CDR3 DNA: TGTGCCAGCAGCAACACAGGGCGTGAGCAGTACTTC
clone size: many
J gene: TRBJ2-7
CDR3 length: 12
D gene: .
V gene: TRBV7-6

CDR3 protein: CASSRVSNEKLFF
CDR3 DNA: TGTGCCAGCAGCCGGGTGTCCAATGAAAAACTGTTTTTT
clone size: many
J gene: TRBJ1-4
CDR3 length: 13
D gene: .
V gene: TRBV3-1

CDR3 protein: CASSRDGTGGANVLTF
CDR3 DNA: TGTGCCAGCAGCAGGGACGGTACTGGTGGGGCCAACGTCCTGACTTTC
clone size: many
J gene: TRBJ2-6
CDR3 length: 16
D gene: .
V gene: TRBV7-9

CDR3 protein: CSAREISGSGRGPQHF
CDR3 DNA: TGCAGTGCTAGGGAGATATCAGGGAGCGGGCGGGGGCCCCAGCATTTT
clone size: many
J gene: TRBJ1-5
CDR3 length: 16
D gene: .
V gene: TRBV20-1

CDR3 protein: CASSLSGNEQFF
CDR3 DNA: TGTGCCAGCAGCTTATCAGGAAATGAGCAGTTCTTC
clone size: .
J gene: TRBJ2-1
CDR3 length: 12
D gene: .
V gene: TRBV7-3

CDR3 protein: CASSYVLAGGLNTGELFF
CDR3 DNA: TGTGCCAGCAGTTACGTCCTAGCGGGAGGCCTGAACACCGGGGAGCTGTTTTTT
clone size: many
J gene: TRBJ2-2
CDR3 length: 18
D gene: TRBD2
V gene: TRBV6-2/TRBV6-3

CDR3 protein: CASTAGPNTGELFFFF
CDR3 DNA: .
clone size: .
J gene: TRBJ2-2
CDR3 length: 16
D gene: .
V gene: TRBV2

CDR3 protein: CASSLFWGAGTEAFF
CDR3 DNA: TGTGCCAGCAGTTTATTTTGGGGGGCCGGCACTGAAGCTTTCTTT
clone size: many
J gene: TRBJ1-1
CDR3 length: 15
D gene: .
V gene: TRBV27

CDR3 protein: CASSQEYPDTYEQYF
CDR3 DNA: TGCGCCAGCAGCCAAGAATATCCGGACACCTACGAGCAGTACTTC
clone size: many
J gene: TRBJ2-7
CDR3 length: 15
D gene: .
V gene: TRBV4-1

CDR3 protein: CASRNRGTGNTEAFF
CDR3 DNA: TGTGCCAGCAGGAATCGAGGGACGGGGAACACTGAAGCTTTCTTT
clone size: many
J gene: TRBJ1-1
CDR3 length: 15
D gene: .
V gene: TRBV5-3

CDR3 protein: CASSLGEVEKLFF
CDR3 DNA: TGTGCCAGCAGCTTAGGAGAAGTAGAAAAACTGTTTTTT
clone size: many
J gene: TRBJ1-4
CDR3 length: 13
D gene: .
V gene: TRBV11-2

CDR3 protein: CASRTSGSTDTQYF
CDR3 DNA: TGCGCCAGCAGGACTAGCGGGAGCACAGATACGCAGTATTTT
clone size: .
J gene: TRBJ2-3
CDR3 length: 14
D gene: TRBD2
V gene: TRBV5-1

CDR3 protein: CASSVGGNADTQYF
CDR3 DNA: TGTGCCAGCAGCGTAGGGGGGAACGCAGATACGCAGTATTTT
clone size: many
J gene: TRBJ2-3
CDR3 length: 14
D gene: .
V gene: TRBV9

CDR3 protein: CASSGSGSSSYNEQFF
CDR3 DNA: TGTGCCAGCAGTGGAAGCGGGTCGAGCTCCTACAATGAGCAGTTCTTC
clone size: many
J gene: TRBJ2-1
CDR3 length: 16
D gene: .
V gene: TRBV2

CDR3 protein: CASSWGVQPQHF
CDR3 DNA: TGTGCCAGTAGCTGGGGAGTACAGCCCCAGCATTTT
clone size: many
J gene: TRBJ1-5
CDR3 length: 12
D gene: .
V gene: TRBV19

CDR3 protein: CASSQDRNGASNEQFF
CDR3 DNA: TGTGCCAGCAGCCAAGATCGTAACGGGGCCTCCAATGAGCAGTTCTTC
clone size: many
J gene: TRBJ2-1
CDR3 length: 16
D gene: .
V gene: TRBV4-2

CDR3 protein: CASLARQGNYEQYF
CDR3 DNA: TGTGCCAGCCTTGCCCGACAGGGGAACTACGAGCAGTACTTC
clone size: .
J gene: TRBJ2-7
CDR3 length: 14
D gene: TRBD1
V gene: TRBV6-8

CDR3 protein: CASSEKTAITEAFF
CDR3 DNA: TGTGCCAGCAGTGAAAAGACAGCCATCACTGAAGCTTTCTTT
clone size: many
J gene: TRBJ1-1
CDR3 length: 14
D gene: .
V gene: TRBV6-2/TRBV6-3

CDR3 protein: CASSQAGGRAGTQYF
CDR3 DNA: TGTGCCAGCAGCCAAGCGGGTGGGAGGGCCGGTACGCAGTATTTT
clone size: .
J gene: TRBJ2-3
CDR3 length: 15
D gene: TRBD2
V gene: TRBV3-1

CDR3 protein: CASSLLQGGPTGEQYF
CDR3 DNA: TGTGCCAGCAGCTTACTGCAGGGAGGCCCAACCGGAGAGCAGTACTTC
clone size: many
J gene: TRBJ2-7
CDR3 length: 16
D gene: .
V gene: TRBV11-2